What follows are 24 T cell receptor beta chains derived from one specimen sequenced in a study of cytomegalovirus exposure and HLA in healthy donors. PCR amplification relied on 60 Vbeta primers (plus 13 Jbeta primers). Repertoires were generated with immunoSEQ multiplex PCR, while TCRdb's copy carries only in-frame clones and drops some. The table includes under 110,000 clones, over 70% detected once. The sequenced material came from PBMCs. Source of these receptors: a female donor in good health and CMV-seronegative.

The table lists this clone with a few counts. The chain uses TRBV7-2 and TRBJ2-1; 9 nucleotides line up with TRBD1. Germline CDR1 and CDR2: SGHTA and FQGNSA. The CDR3 has 14 residues. Losses at the gene ends were 1 base for V and 10 bases for J; bases not matched to a gene: 5. CDR3 nucleotides: TGTGCCAGCAGCTTAGTGGGGGGGACAGGGGAGCAGTTCTTC. Translating it yields CASSLVGGTGEQFF.

This clone appeared a few times. The chain uses TRBV27 and TRBJ1-1; no definite D call. The CDR3 length is 15 residues. V lost 0 bases to trimming and J lost 6 bases, with 14 bases between them. Germline values: CDR1 MNHEY, CDR2 SMNVEV (reference sequence). CDR3 bases: TGTGCCAGCAGTTTATCAACCGTCGGGTCCCCTGAAGCTTTCTTT. This translates into CASSLSTVGSPEAFF.

V is TRBV28 and J is TRBJ2-5; 11 positions match TRBD1. CDR3 size: 15 residues. Unmatched junction bases numbered 11, after V lost 6 bases and J lost 8 bases. Germline loops: CDR1 MDHEN, CDR2 SYDVKM. The DNA for the CDR3 is TGTGCCAGCAGGGGGACAGGGGGGCTTTGGGGCACCCAGTACTTC. Translation gives CASRGTGGLWGTQYF. The full variable domain, completed using reference TRBV28 and TRBJ2-5, is DVKVTQSSRYLVKRTGEKVFLECVQDMDHENMFWYRQDPGLGLRLIYFSYDVKMKEKGDIPEGYSVSREKKERFSLILESASTNQTSMYLCASRGTGGLWGTQYFGPGTRLLVL.

The chain links TRBV27 to TRBJ2-2; D is undetermined. V gave up 3 bases and J gave up 6 bases, with 5 bases separating them. CDR1 and CDR2 from the germline V gene are MNHEY and SMNVEV (reference sequence). This CDR3 contains 12 residues. The CDR3 sequence: CASSFRSGELFF. The CDR3, as DNA: TGTGCCAGCAGTTTCAGATCCGGGGAGCTGTTTTTT.

This chain connects TRBV2 to TRBJ1-5; D uncertain. This CDR3 region has 13 residues. CDR1 SNHLY and CDR2 FYNNEI come from the germline V gene. V was trimmed by 7 bases and J by 5 bases, leaving 12 bases between them. CDR3 coding DNA: TGTGCCAGCATGGTCAACTATTATCAGCCCCAGCATTTT. Translation: CASMVNYYQPQHF.

This chain connects TRBV5-6 to TRBJ2-7; tentatively, D is TRBD2 (6 bases). Germline lookup yields CDR1 SGHDT and CDR2 YYEEEE. The CDR3 extends over 17 amino acids. The V gene lost 4 bases and the J gene lost 1 base, with 21 bases spanning the gap. The CDR3 coding sequence is TGTGCCAGCAGCGGAGGGACCGCGAATCGGGGATCCTACGAGCAGTACTTC. Protein sequence: CASSGGTANRGSYEQYF.

The chain is built from TRBV2 and TRBJ2-7; 8 bases map to TRBD2. Trimming took 4 bases from V and 2 from J; bases not matched to a gene: 1. This CDR3 region has 13 residues. Germline CDR1 and CDR2: SNHLY and FYNNEI. In DNA form, the CDR3 reads TGTGCCAGCAGTGCACTAGCGGCCTACGAGCAGTACTTC. Its translation: CASSALAAYEQYF.

The chain employs TRBV7-3 and TRBJ2-3; a weak D match, TRBD2 (5 bases). CDR1 SGHTA and CDR2 FQGTGA come from the germline V gene. The CDR3 contains 11 residues. CDR3 sequence reads: CGRLATDTQYF. DNA for the CDR3: TGTGGGAGGTTAGCGACAGATACGCAGTATTTT.

As for this clone: This sample also contains other DNA sequences that code for the same CDR3. The chain joins TRBV5-1 to TRBJ2-5; 11 bases are a match to TRBD2. Germline CDR1 and CDR2: SGHRS and YFSETQ. Unmatched junction bases numbered 11, after V lost 5 bases and J lost 8 bases. The CDR3 is 15 residues long. CDR3 sequence reads: CASRIAGGDQGTQYF. The CDR3 nucleotides read TGCGCCAGCAGAATAGCGGGGGGGGATCAAGGAACCCAGTACTTC.

This clone was detected only a few times. The genes are TRBV5-1 and TRBJ2-7; 11 positions agree with TRBD2. This CDR3 is built from 15 residues. Germline CDR1 and CDR2: SGHRS and YFSETQ. V was clipped by 4 bases and J by 2 bases; unmatched bases: 5. The DNA of the CDR3 is TGCGCCAGCAGCCTCCGACTAGCGGGACCCTACGAGCAGTACTTC. It is translated as CASSLRLAGPYEQYF.

The chain recombines TRBV25-1 with TRBJ1-1; TRBD1 agrees at 11 bases. Germline CDR1 MGHDK, CDR2 SYGVNS. The ends lost 2 bases at V and 4 bases at J; junction bases unmatched: 12. The CDR3 sequence is 18 residues long. The CDR3 DNA reads TGTGCCAGCAGTGAAGGAGGACAGGGGGCGACTAGGGGCACTGAAGCTTTCTTT. Its protein is CASSEGGQGATRGTEAFF.

This clone was seen only once. The chain couples TRBV6-5 to TRBJ2-5; TRBD2 matches 11 bases. CDR3 length: 14 amino acids. The V gene end was trimmed by 4 bases and the J gene end by 3 bases; junction bases not matched to a gene: 1. Per germline, CDR1 MNHEY and CDR2 SVGAGI. The CDR3 DNA reads as TGTGCCAGCAGTTGGGGACTAGCGGAAGAGACCCAGTACTTC. Translating it yields CASSWGLAEETQYF.

The rearrangement links TRBV9 to TRBJ2-1, with D possibly matching TRBD2 (5 bases). CDR1 and CDR2 from the germline V gene are SGDLS and YYNGEE. The CDR3 spans 16 residues. Trimming cost V 3 bases and J 2 bases, with 15 bases left between them. The CDR3 here is CASSADWRTPYNEQFF. CDR3 DNA: TGTGCCAGCAGCGCCGACTGGAGGACCCCCTACAATGAGCAGTTCTTC.

CDR3 residues: CASRRTASYEQYF. Written as DNA, the CDR3 is TGTGCCAGCAGGCGGACTGCCTCCTACGAGCAGTACTTC. This chain connects TRBV6-5 to TRBJ2-7; D possibly corresponds to TRBD2 (5 bases). This CDR3 is built from 13 residues. Trimming removed 6 bases from V and 0 bases from J, with 9 bases in between. Germline-derived CDR1 and CDR2 are MNHEY and SVGAGI.

V gene TRBV28 combines with J gene TRBJ2-7; 9 nucleotides align to TRBD1. The CDR3 is 20 residues long. With 8 bases clipped from V and 7 bases from J, the junction kept 30 bases outside the gene matches. CDR1 and CDR2 (germline): MDHEN, SYDVKM. The CDR3 reads CASPPFPGQGRGTGFQEQYF. CDR3 nucleotide sequence: TGTGCCAGCCCACCTTTTCCCGGACAGGGCCGGGGGACAGGGTTTCAGGAGCAGTACTTC. The full variable domain, its missing parts supplied by reference TRBV28 and TRBJ2-7, is DVKVTQSSRYLVKRTGEKVFLECVQDMDHENMFWYRQDPGLGLRLIYFSYDVKMKEKGDIPEGYSVSREKKERFSLILESASTNQTSMYLCASPPFPGQGRGTGFQEQYFGPGTRLTVT.

The chain uses TRBV7-6 and TRBJ2-3; 7 bases map to TRBD2. Germline CDR1 SGHVS, CDR2 FNYEAQ. V gave up 1 base and J gave up 2 bases; unmatched junction bases: 6. The CDR3 sequence is 16 residues long. The CDR3 DNA is TGTGCCAGCAGCTTAGGACTAGCAGAGGACACAGATACGCAGTATTTT. It translates to CASSLGLAEDTDTQYF.

Only a few counts were recorded for this clone. This chain uses TRBV7-8 with TRBJ2-4, with TRBD2 matching 8 bases. Germline V lookup: CDR1 SGHVS, CDR2 FQNEAQ. The V gene end was trimmed by 1 base and the J gene end by 6 bases; junction bases not matched to a gene: 8. The CDR3 is 16 residues long. CDR3 in DNA: TGTGCCAGCAGCTTAGGGCTTAGGCTAGCGGGAAACATTCAGTACTTC. Translated, it gives CASSLGLRLAGNIQYF.

In the case of this clone: The identical CDR3 is also encoded by other nucleotide sequences in the sample. The chain combines TRBV4-3 with TRBJ2-7; no definite D call. V gave up 0 bases and J gave up 0 bases, with 6 bases separating them. The CDR3 runs 14 residues. Per the germline V gene, CDR1 is LGHNA and CDR2 is YSLEER. CDR3 nucleotides: TGCGCCAGCAGCCAAGATCGGAGCTCCTACGAGCAGTACTTC. It specifies CASSQDRSSYEQYF.

This rearrangement joins TRBV9 to TRBJ2-5; no definite D call. Trimming shortened V by 0 bases and J by 5 bases, and 2 bases separated the two germline ends. CDR3 length equals 11 residues. Germline V gene sequence: CDR1 SGDLS, CDR2 YYNGEE. The CDR3 nucleotides are TGTGCCAGCAGCGTAGCGGAGACCCAGTACTTC. It is translated as CASSVAETQYF.

This clone was observed a few times. The rearrangement links TRBV9 to TRBJ2-3; tentative D call: TRBD2 (6 bases). Germline V gene lookup returns CDR1 SGDLS and CDR2 YYNGEE. This CDR3 has 14 amino acids. V gave up 2 bases and J gave up 7 bases, with 14 bases separating them. The CDR3 loop is CASSVGGVTHTQYF. CDR3 bases: TGTGCCAGCAGCGTCGGGGGTGTTACACATACGCAGTATTTT. Combining the CDR3 with reference TRBV9 and TRBJ2-3 gives the whole variable domain DSGVTQTPKHLITATGQRVTLRCSPRSGDLSVYWYQQSLDQGLQFLIQYYNGEERAKGNILERFSAQQFPDLHSELNLSSLELGDSALYFCASSVGGVTHTQYFGPGTRLTVL.

V is TRBV29-1 and J is TRBJ2-7; D call uncertain. Between the trimmed V and J ends, which lost 4 bases and 3 bases, there was a span of 13 bases. This CDR3 contains 13 residues. CDR1 is SQVTM and CDR2 is ANQGSEA in the germline V gene. The CDR3 coding sequence is TGCAGCGTTGCTATTCCCCCCTTCTACGAGCAGTACTTC. This sequence encodes CSVAIPPFYEQYF.

J is TRBJ2-1 and V is TRBV10-1; TRBD2 agrees at 8 bases. CDR3 size: 14 residues. With V trimmed by 3 bases and J by 10 bases, 8 bases remained unmatched. CDR1 and CDR2 (germline): WNHNN, SYGVQD (reference sequence). CDR3 loop: CASSEAGADGEQFF. CDR3 in DNA: TGCGCCAGCAGTGAAGCGGGAGCCGACGGAGAGCAGTTCTTC.

The rearrangement links TRBV6-4 to TRBJ2-2; 8 bases match TRBD2. CDR3 length: 15 residues. J lost 6 bases, V lost 9 bases, and 12 bases had no gene match. Germline CDR1 and CDR2: MRHNA and SNTAGT. The CDR3 is CASSLAGGIPGELFF. In DNA, the CDR3 is TGTGCCAGTAGCCTGGCGGGAGGAATCCCCGGGGAGCTGTTTTTT.

The V and J genes are TRBV9 and TRBJ2-3; maybe TRBD2 (6 bases). Germline values: CDR1 SGDLS, CDR2 YYNGEE. V shed 5 bases and J shed 0 bases, with 10 bases lying between them. This CDR3 is 14 amino acids long. The CDR3 DNA reads as TGTGCCAGCAGTAGCGGTGCTAGCACAGATACGCAGTATTTT. This gives the protein CASSSGASTDTQYF.